This paragraph reports one T cell receptor beta chain. Its antigen remains unidentified. The data originate from a study of blood T cells in healthy people across ages. Study-level points and caveats: As age increased, TCR beta diversity per million T cells fell in a roughly linear fashion. Higher diversity and more naive CD4+ cells were features of long-lived donors, compared to aged donors. From one million sequenced T cells, diversity estimates were lower bounds.

The CDR3 totals 13 residues. Germline loops: CDR1 MGHRA, CDR2 YSYEKL. V shed 4 bases and J shed 1 base, with 7 bases lying between them. A second about 7 to 12 cycle PCR used barcoded and J-beta primers. TCRdb reanalysed the 5' RACE reads using MiXCR and keeps one entry per CDR3 protein. The sample carries around 1,000,000 distinct CDR3 sequences, 25% recorded once. These data were also filed under a second study, of T cells of mothers and their children.

The chain employs TRBV4-1 and TRBJ1-1, with D uncertain. The sample taken for sequencing was blood. The clonotype comes from a girl aged 2 to 9 in good health. DNA of the CDR3: TGCGCCAGCAGCCGGGAGGAGAACACTGAAGCTTTCTTT. This gives the protein CASSREENTEAFF.